The next 26 T cell receptor beta chains were all read from a single sample in a study of esophageal squamous cell carcinoma under preoperative chemotherapy. TCRdb passed the PCR reads through MiXCR, listing each CDR3 protein once. Of 32,000 or so distinct CDR3 sequences in the sample, approximately 51% were seen once. Stated time point: after preoperative PTX-NDP chemotherapy. This material was collected from a patient given preoperative chemotherapy. Every receptor here comes from a human donor with esophageal squamous cell carcinoma. The donor label of this sample is uncertain.

The chain combines TRBV7-2 with TRBJ2-2; possible D gene TRBD2, 5 bases. The germline gives CDR1 SGHTA, CDR2 FQGNSA. Between the trimmed V and J ends, which lost 7 bases and 1 base, there was a span of 13 bases. CDR3 length equals 15 residues. The CDR3 bases are TGTGCCAGCACCCACCACGGGGTGAACACCGGGGAGCTGTTTTTT. Encoded protein: CASTHHGVNTGELFF.

As concerns this clonotype: Relative to the germline gene, one junction end is altered; a read error may explain this. The genes are TRBV7-8 and TRBJ2-4; TRBD2 is a possible D gene (6 bases). The J call could be wrong; TRBJ2-3 is a better fit for the DNA end. The CDR3 contains 15 residues. Per germline, CDR1 SGHVS and CDR2 FQNEAQ. The CDR3 sequence: CASSLAPLATDMQYF. The CDR3 region has the DNA TGTGCCAGCAGCTTAGCTCCACTAGCCACAGATATGCAGTATTTT.

This clonotype was counted many times. CDR3 in DNA: TGTGCCAGCAGCGTTGCGACAGGGGGCTACAATGAGCAGTTCTTC. Amino acids: CASSVATGGYNEQFF. The V and J genes are TRBV7-2 and TRBJ2-1; 9 bases are a match to TRBD1. CDR3 size: 15 residues. Trimming took 5 bases from V and 3 from J; bases not matched to a gene: 5. The germline V gene encodes CDR1 SGHTA and CDR2 FQGNSA.

With regard to this clonotype: Its ends do not fully match the called genes, so a read error is possible. CDR3 in amino acids: CGSTVGLATDTQYF. CDR3 sequence (DNA): TGTGGCAGCACGGTGGGGCTCGCCACAGACACTCAGTACTTC. The chain couples TRBV7-3 to TRBJ2-3, with D perhaps TRBD1 (5 bases). The J call could be wrong; TRBJ2-4 is a better fit for the DNA end. CDR1 is SGHTA, CDR2 FQGTGA, per germline. The CDR3 consists of 14 residues.

The gene calls are TRBV7-6 and TRBJ2-3; the D call may be TRBD1 or TRBD2 (6 bases each). The J call is doubtful: the DNA matches TRBJ2-5 better. CDR3 length equals 15 residues. In germline, CDR1 is SGHVS, CDR2 FNYEAQ. The CDR3 nucleotides read TGTGCCGCGGGGCCCGGGGGCGGGGCCCAAAACACCCAGTACTTC. This gives the protein CAAGPGGGAQNTQYF.

Points on this clonotype: The junction departs from the called germline gene at one end, perhaps through a read error. The gene calls are TRBV7-6 and TRBJ2-4; 9 nucleotides match TRBD2. CDR1 and CDR2 (germline): SGHVS, FNYEAQ. The CDR3 runs to 14 residues. CDR3 sequence reads: CASRAGGFKDTQYF. CDR3 DNA: TGTGCCAGCAGGGCGGGGGGGTTCAAAGATACGCAGTATTTC.

This clonotype occurred many times. Since a much larger clone is just one base distant, this may be a read error. V gene TRBV12-5 combines with J gene TRBJ2-1; D uncertain. The CDR3 extends over 13 amino acids. Germline CDR1 is LGHNT and CDR2 is FRNRAP. CDR3 sequence reads: CVLHPCLYYEQFF. The CDR3 coding sequence is TGTGTCTTACATCCGTGCCTATACTACGAGCAGTTCTTC.

The chain employs TRBV29-1 and TRBJ2-4; D is possibly TRBD2 (6 bases). The V end lost 5 bases, the J end lost 13 bases, and 30 bases lay between the germline ends. Germline CDR1 SQVTM, CDR2 ANQGSEA. This CDR3 region has 16 residues. CDR3 sequence reads: CSVPPMGGLAYNEQYF. CDR3 DNA sequence: TGCAGCGTTCCCCCAATGGGTGGGCTAGCGTACAATGAGCAGTACTTC.

The genes are TRBV6-1 and TRBJ2-3, with a possible D match to TRBD2 (6 bases). The last part of the DNA fits TRBJ2-7 better; the J call may be wrong. The CDR3 length is 16 residues. CDR1 and CDR2 from the germline V gene are MNHNS and SASEGT. The CDR3 protein is CASSEWGTGATDTQYF. CDR3 nucleotides: TGTGCCAGCAGTGAATGGGGGACGGGAGCCACAGACACGCAGTACTTC.

In this sample, this clonotype turned up many times. The chain uses TRBV7-2 and TRBJ2-5; a weak D match, TRBD1 (6 bases). This CDR3 has 14 residues. The V and J ends lost 5 bases and 1 base respectively, with 11 bases between them. The germline V gene has CDR1 SGHTA and CDR2 FQGNSA. CDR3 sequence reads: CASSRPRGQETQYF. The CDR3 nucleotides read TGTGCCAGCAGCAGACCCAGGGGCCAAGAGACCCAGTACTTC. The whole variable domain, filled in from reference TRBV7-2 and TRBJ2-5, reads GAGVSQSPSNKVTEKGKDVELRCDPISGHTALYWYRQSLGQGLEFLIYFQGNSAPDKSGLPSDRFSAERTGGSVSTLTIQRTQQEDSAVYLCASSRPRGQETQYFGPGTRLLVL.

This clonotype showed up many times. The chain is built from TRBV12-3 or TRBV12-4 and TRBJ2-5; 11 bases fit TRBD2. Unmatched junction bases numbered 5, after V lost 0 bases and J lost 11 bases. This CDR3 spans 14 amino acids. The CDR3 reads CASSLASGGAGQYF. CDR3 nucleotides: TGTGCCAGCAGTTTAGCTAGCGGGGGGGCTGGTCAGTACTTC.

The rearrangement links TRBV7-8 to TRBJ2-3; the match to TRBD2 covers 8 bases. Germline V gene lookup returns CDR1 SGHVS and CDR2 FQNEAQ. V was clipped by 0 bases and J by 8 bases; unmatched bases: 4. This CDR3 is 14 amino acids long. CDR3 protein: CASSLAEAGGTQYF. Written as DNA, the CDR3 is TGTGCCAGCAGCTTAGCTGAGGCGGGAGGTACGCAGTATTTT.

By its share, this clonotype is medium-sized. The chain couples TRBV12-3 or TRBV12-4 to TRBJ2-1, with D tentatively TRBD1 or TRBD2 (7 bases each). CDR3 length: 12 amino acids. The V gene lost 6 bases and the J gene lost 12 bases, with 15 bases spanning the gap. The CDR3 DNA reads as TGTGCCAGCAGCTTCACAGGGGAGGGGCAGTTCTTC. This codes for CASSFTGEGQFF.

This clonotype occurred many times. The J gene is TRBJ2-2, the V gene TRBV7-2; 9 nucleotides agree with TRBD1. The CDR3 consists of 15 residues. Per the germline V gene, CDR1 is SGHTA and CDR2 is FQGNSA. V lost 5 bases to trimming and J lost 6 bases; unmatched junction nucleotides: 7. Written as DNA, the CDR3 is TGTGCCAGCAGCCCTCGGACAGGGGACGCCGGGGAGCTGTTTTTT. This translates into CASSPRTGDAGELFF.

The genes are TRBV7-2 and TRBJ2-3; 8 bases map to TRBD2. V gave up 8 bases and J gave up 4 bases; unmatched junction bases: 11. Germline assignment: CDR1 SGHTA and CDR2 FQGNSA. This CDR3 contains 15 residues. CDR3 nucleotides: TGTGCCAGCTTGCCGGGACTAGGGGGGGCAGATACGCAGTATTTT. As protein: CASLPGLGGADTQYF.

This clonotype was picked up a small number of times. The chain employs TRBV7-2 and TRBJ2-7; D unresolved. The last part of the DNA fits TRBJ2-1 better; the J call may be wrong. Germline-derived CDR1 and CDR2 are SGHTA and FQGNSA. This CDR3 is built from 16 residues. The DNA of the CDR3 is TGTGCCAGCAGCTTAGGACGCCCTGGCGTGAACAATGAGCAGTTCTTC. This translates into CASSLGRPGVNNEQFF.

The rearrangement links TRBV7-8 to TRBJ2-2; D may match TRBD1 or TRBD2 (5 bases each). The last part of the DNA fits TRBJ2-3 better; the J call may be wrong. Germline V CDR1 and CDR2: SGHVS, FQNEAQ. CDR3 length: 16 residues. The CDR3 nucleotides read TGTGCCAGCAGCCGCCTCGGGGCGGTGAGCACCGAGACGCAGTATTTT. Its translation: CASSRLGAVSTETQYF.

The CDR3 DNA is TGTGCCAGCAGCCCCCGGACTAGGGGGGAGGCCCAGTACTTC. It specifies CASSPRTRGEAQYF. This rearrangement joins TRBV7-6 to TRBJ2-5; perhaps TRBD2 as D (7 bases). CDR1 is SGHVS, CDR2 FNYEAQ, per germline. The length of the CDR3 is 14 residues. V dropped 5 bases and J dropped 9 bases, with 19 bases sitting between them.

Remarks on this clonotype: A junction boundary mismatches the germline segment, possibly from a read error. The chain recombines TRBV7-8 with TRBJ2-4; D might be TRBD2 (7 bases). CDR3 length: 16 residues. Germline V gives CDR1 SGHVS, CDR2 FQNEAQ. Here the CDR3 DNA reads TGTGCCAGCAGCATCCTGGGGGGGGGGGCCAAAAACACTCAGTACTTC. Protein: CASSILGGGAKNTQYF.

This clonotype is termed medium-sized. The rearrangement links TRBV11-2 to TRBJ2-7; D possibly corresponds to TRBD2 (6 bases). Germline V gene data show CDR1 as SGHAT and CDR2 as FQNNGV. V lost 5 bases to trimming and J lost 0 bases, with 20 bases between them. This CDR3 is built from 17 residues. CDR3: CASSPSPPGLHSYEQYF. CDR3 bases: TGTGCCAGCAGCCCCTCTCCGCCGGGACTGCACTCCTACGAGCAGTACTTC.

In this sample, this clonotype is medium-sized. The CDR3 spells CASSSGANVLTF. The CDR3 DNA follows: TGTGCCAGTTCGTCTGGGGCCAACGTCCTGACTTTC. The V call is TRBV7-2, the J call TRBJ2-6; D ambiguous. CDR1 is SGHTA and CDR2 is FQGNSA in the germline V gene. V lost 9 bases and J lost 1, with 4 bases in between. CDR3 length equals 12 residues.

The chain carries TRBV7-2 and TRBJ2-1; D gene unclear. V was shortened by 5 bases and J by 13 bases, with 24 bases between the two germline ends. Germline V gene lookup returns CDR1 SGHTA and CDR2 FQGNSA. The CDR3 length is 15 residues. The CDR3 nucleotides are TGTGCCAGCAGCGCCTCCCGGGCCAGACAAGAGACCCAGTTCTTC. Translating gives CASSASRARQETQFF.

The chain links TRBV7-2 to TRBJ2-4, with TRBD2 identical over 8 bases. CDR1 and CDR2 from the germline V gene are SGHTA and FQGNSA. V shed 4 bases, J shed 13 bases, and the junction held 15 bases outside the gene matches. The CDR3 contains 15 residues. The CDR3 region has the DNA TGTGCCAGCAGCTCGGGGGGGGGGGGCAAAGATACGCAGTACTTC. Residues: CASSSGGGGKDTQYF. Together with reference TRBV7-2 and TRBJ2-4, the CDR3 gives the full variable domain: GAGVSQSPSNKVTEKGKDVELRCDPISGHTALYWYRQSLGQGLEFLIYFQGNSAPDKSGLPSDRFSAERTGGSVSTLTIQRTQQEDSAVYLCASSSGGGGKDTQYFGAGTRLSVL.

At least ten counts were recorded for this clonotype. The chain has TRBV6-2 or TRBV6-3 and TRBJ2-7; maybe TRBD2 (5 bases). The CDR3 consists of 13 residues. CDR1 and CDR2 from the germline V gene are MNHEY and SVGEGT. V lost 4 bases and J lost 3, with 10 bases in between. The CDR3: CASSWTLNYEQYF. The CDR3 nucleotides are TGTGCCAGCAGTTGGACTTTAAACTACGAGCAGTACTTC.

The chain carries TRBV7-3 and TRBJ2-3; tentatively, D is TRBD2 (6 bases). In germline, CDR1 is SGHTA, CDR2 FQGTGA. The length of the CDR3 is 17 residues. This CDR3 is CVRSLELGRGAEDTQYF. CDR3 DNA: TGTGTCAGGAGCCTCGAACTGGGGCGGGGAGCCGAAGACACGCAGTATTTT.

For the CDR3, the DNA is TGTGCCAGCAGTTCCGGGACTAGCGGCCTTCTTGTGGAGCAGTTCTTC. This codes for CASSSGTSGLLVEQFF. This chain joins TRBV7-3 and TRBJ2-1, with TRBD2 matching 11 bases. V was pared by 6 bases and J by 10 bases, with 14 bases of the junction left unmatched. From germline, CDR1 is SGHTA and CDR2 FQGTGA. This CDR3 is built from 16 residues. The full variable domain, in which reference TRBV7-3 and TRBJ2-1 provide the parts outside the CDR3, is GAGVSQTPSNKVTEKGKYVELRCDPISGHTALYWYRQSLGQGPEFLIYFQGTGAADDSGLPNDRFFAVRPEGSVSTLKIQRTERGDSAVYLCASSSGTSGLLVEQFFGPGTRLTVL.